What follows is one T cell receptor (beta chain) and its context. This sample stems from a study of shared clonotypes between healthy human individuals. The V gene lost 4 bases and the J gene lost 6 bases, with 13 bases spanning the gap. The CDR3 has 13 residues. Germline V gene sequence: CDR1 MNHNY, CDR2 SVGAGI (reference sequence). Produced via immunoSEQ multiplex PCR; TCRdb's table is partial and in-frame only. The data contain about 600,000 clones, around 97% of them seen just once; the ten biggest clones take up 0.057%. The rearrangement joins TRBV6-6 to TRBJ2-7, with D unclear. The specimen was naive CD4+ T cells sorted from blood. Subset given: CD45RA+ positively selected. The receptor's source is a woman aged 30 to 39 in good health. The CDR3: CASSSHVVSEQYF. In DNA form, the CDR3 reads TGTGCCAGCAGTTCACACGTGGTAAGCGAGCAGTACTTC.